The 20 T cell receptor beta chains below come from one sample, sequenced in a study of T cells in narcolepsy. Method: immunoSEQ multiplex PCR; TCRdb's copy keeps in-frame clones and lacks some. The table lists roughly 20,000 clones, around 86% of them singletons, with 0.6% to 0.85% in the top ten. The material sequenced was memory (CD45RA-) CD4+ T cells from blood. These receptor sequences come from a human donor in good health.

The CDR3 spells CAWSAGTVTYEQYF. CDR3 nucleotide sequence: TGTGCCTGGAGTGCCGGGACAGTGACCTACGAGCAGTACTTC. The gene calls are TRBV30 and TRBJ2-7; TRBD1 matches 7 bases. After removal of 1 base from V and 2 bases from J, the junction contained 5 bases not matched to a gene. The CDR3 totals 14 residues. Germline-derived CDR1 and CDR2 are GTSNPN and SVGIG (reference sequence). The full variable domain, with the rest looked up from reference TRBV30 and TRBJ2-7, is SQTIHQWPATLVQPVGSPLSLECTVEGTSNPNLYWYRQAAGRGLQLLFYSVGIGQISSEVPQNLSASRPQDRQFILSSKKLLLSDSGFYLCAWSAGTVTYEQYFGPGTRLTVT.

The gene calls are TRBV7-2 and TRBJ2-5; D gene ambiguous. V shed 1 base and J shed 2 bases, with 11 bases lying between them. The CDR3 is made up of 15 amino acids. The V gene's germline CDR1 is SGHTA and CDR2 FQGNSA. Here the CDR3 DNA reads TGTGCCAGCAGCTTAGGCTCGGTGCCTCAAGAGACCCAGTACTTC. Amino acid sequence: CASSLGSVPQETQYF.

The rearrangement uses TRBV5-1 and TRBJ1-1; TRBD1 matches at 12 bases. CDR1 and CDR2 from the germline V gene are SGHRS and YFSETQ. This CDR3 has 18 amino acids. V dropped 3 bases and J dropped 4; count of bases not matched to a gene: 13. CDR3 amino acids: CASSYRDRGQDLVTEAFF. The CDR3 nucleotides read TGCGCCAGCAGCTACCGGGACAGGGGGCAAGACCTGGTCACTGAAGCTTTCTTT.

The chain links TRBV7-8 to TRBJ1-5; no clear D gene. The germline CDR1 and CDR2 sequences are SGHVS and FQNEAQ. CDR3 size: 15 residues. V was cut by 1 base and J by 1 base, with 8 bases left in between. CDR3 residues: CASSLGGLSNQPQHF. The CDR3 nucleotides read TGTGCCAGCAGCTTAGGCGGCCTAAGCAATCAGCCCCAGCATTTT.

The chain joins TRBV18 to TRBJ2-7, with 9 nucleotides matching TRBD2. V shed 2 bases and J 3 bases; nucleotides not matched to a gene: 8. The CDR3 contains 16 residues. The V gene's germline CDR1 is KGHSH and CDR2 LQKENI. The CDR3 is CASSPTYRAGGYEQYF. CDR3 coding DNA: TGTGCCAGCTCACCAACTTATCGAGCGGGAGGCTACGAGCAGTACTTC.

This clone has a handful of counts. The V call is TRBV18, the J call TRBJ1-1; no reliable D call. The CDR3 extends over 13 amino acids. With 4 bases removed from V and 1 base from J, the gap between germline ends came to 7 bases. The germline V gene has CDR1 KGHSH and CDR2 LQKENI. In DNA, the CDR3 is TGTGCCAGCTCACAGGAAGCGAACACTGAAGCTTTCTTT. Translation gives CASSQEANTEAFF.

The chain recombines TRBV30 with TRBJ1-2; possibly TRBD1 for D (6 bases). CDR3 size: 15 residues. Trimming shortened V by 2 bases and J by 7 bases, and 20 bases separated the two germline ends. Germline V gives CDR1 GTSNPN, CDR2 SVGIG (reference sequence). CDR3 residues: CAWSLQGRLTRGYTF. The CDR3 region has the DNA TGTGCCTGGAGTCTACAGGGACGCTTAACCCGTGGCTACACCTTC.

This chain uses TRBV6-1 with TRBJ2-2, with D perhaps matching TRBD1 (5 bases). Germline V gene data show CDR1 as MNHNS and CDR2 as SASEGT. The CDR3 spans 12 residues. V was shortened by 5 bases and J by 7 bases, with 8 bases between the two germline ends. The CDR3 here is CASSSRDGELFF. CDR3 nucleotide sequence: TGTGCCAGCAGTTCCAGGGACGGGGAGCTGTTTTTT.

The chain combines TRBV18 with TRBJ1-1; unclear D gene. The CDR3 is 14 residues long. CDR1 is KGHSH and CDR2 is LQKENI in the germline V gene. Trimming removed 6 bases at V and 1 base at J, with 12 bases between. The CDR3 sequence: CASSREPGNTEAFF. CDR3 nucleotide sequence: TGTGCCAGCTCCCGTGAGCCGGGGAACACTGAAGCTTTCTTT.

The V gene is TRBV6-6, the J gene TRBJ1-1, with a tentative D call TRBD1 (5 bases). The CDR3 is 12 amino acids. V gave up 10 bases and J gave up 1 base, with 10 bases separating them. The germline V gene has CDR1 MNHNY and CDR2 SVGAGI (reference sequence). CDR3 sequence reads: CATTQGNTEAFF. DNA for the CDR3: TGTGCCACAACCCAGGGGAACACTGAAGCTTTCTTT.

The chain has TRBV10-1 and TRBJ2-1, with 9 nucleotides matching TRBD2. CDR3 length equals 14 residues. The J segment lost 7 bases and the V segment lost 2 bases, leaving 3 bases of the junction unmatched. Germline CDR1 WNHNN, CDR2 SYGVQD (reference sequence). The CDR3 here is CASSEVLAGNEQFF. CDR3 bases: TGCGCCAGCAGTGAGGTGCTAGCGGGGAATGAGCAGTTCTTC.

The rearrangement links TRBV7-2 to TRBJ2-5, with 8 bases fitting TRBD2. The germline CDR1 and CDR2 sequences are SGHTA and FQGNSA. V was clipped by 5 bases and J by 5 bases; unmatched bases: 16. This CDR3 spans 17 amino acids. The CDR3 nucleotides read TGTGCCAGCAGCCGAGGGGGGCTAGCGGGCTTGAAGGAGACCCAGTACTTC. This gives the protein CASSRGGLAGLKETQYF. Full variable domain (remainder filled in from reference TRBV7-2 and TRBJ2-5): GAGVSQSPSNKVTEKGKDVELRCDPISGHTALYWYRQSLGQGLEFLIYFQGNSAPDKSGLPSDRFSAERTGGSVSTLTIQRTQQEDSAVYLCASSRGGLAGLKETQYFGPGTRLLVL.

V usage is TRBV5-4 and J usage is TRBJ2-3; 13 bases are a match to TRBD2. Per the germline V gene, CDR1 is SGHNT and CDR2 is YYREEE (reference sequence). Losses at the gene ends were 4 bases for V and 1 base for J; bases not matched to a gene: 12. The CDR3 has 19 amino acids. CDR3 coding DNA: TGTGCCAGCAGCGGCCTTGGGACTAGCGGGAACCGGGGCACAGATACGCAGTATTTT. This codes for CASSGLGTSGNRGTDTQYF. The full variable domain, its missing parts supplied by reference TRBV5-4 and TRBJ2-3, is ETGVTQSPTHLIKTRGQQVTLRCSSQSGHNTVSWYQQALGQGPQFIFQYYREEENGRGNFPPRFSGLQFPNYSSELNVNALELDDSALYLCASSGLGTSGNRGTDTQYFGPGTRLTVL.

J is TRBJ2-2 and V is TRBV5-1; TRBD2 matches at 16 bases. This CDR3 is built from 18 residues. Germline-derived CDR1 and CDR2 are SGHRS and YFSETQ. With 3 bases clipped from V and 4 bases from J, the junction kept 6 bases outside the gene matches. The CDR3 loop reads CASSSGLAGGQVTGELFF. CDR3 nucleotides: TGCGCCAGCAGCTCGGGACTAGCGGGGGGGCAGGTCACCGGGGAGCTGTTTTTT.

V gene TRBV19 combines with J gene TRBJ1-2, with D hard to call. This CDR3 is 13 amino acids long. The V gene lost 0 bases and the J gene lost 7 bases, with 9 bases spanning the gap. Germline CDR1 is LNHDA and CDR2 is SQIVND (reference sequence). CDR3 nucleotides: TGTGCCAGTAGTATAGATCGTGGTCTTGGCTACACCTTC. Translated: CASSIDRGLGYTF.

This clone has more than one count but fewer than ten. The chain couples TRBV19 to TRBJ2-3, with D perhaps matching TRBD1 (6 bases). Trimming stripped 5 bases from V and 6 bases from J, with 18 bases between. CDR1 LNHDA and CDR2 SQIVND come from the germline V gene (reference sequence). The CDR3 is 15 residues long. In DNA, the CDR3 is TGTGCCAGTAGTCCAACGACAGGTATCCTGGATACGCAGTATTTT. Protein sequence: CASSPTTGILDTQYF.

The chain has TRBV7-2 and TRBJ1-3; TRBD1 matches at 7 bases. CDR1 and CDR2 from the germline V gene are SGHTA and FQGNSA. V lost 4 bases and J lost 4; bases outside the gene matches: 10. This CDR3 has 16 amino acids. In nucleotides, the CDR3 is TGTGCCAGCAGCTCCGACTTGACAGGGAGGGGAAACACCATATATTTT. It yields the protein CASSSDLTGRGNTIYF.

CDR3 residues: CATGGTGNLINYGYTF. The CDR3 DNA sequence: TGTGCCACCGGCGGCACTGGAAACCTTATTAACTATGGCTACACCTTC. The chain has TRBV19 and TRBJ1-2; no clear D. Germline CDR1 LNHDA, CDR2 SQIVND (reference sequence). V lost 10 bases and J lost 1, with 22 bases in between. This CDR3 spans 16 amino acids.

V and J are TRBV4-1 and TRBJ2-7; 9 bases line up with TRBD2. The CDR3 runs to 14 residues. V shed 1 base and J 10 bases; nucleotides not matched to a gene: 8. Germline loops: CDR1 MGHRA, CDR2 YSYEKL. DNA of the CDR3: TGCGCCAGCAGCCAAGCGGGGACTAGCTTCGAACAGTACTTC. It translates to CASSQAGTSFEQYF.

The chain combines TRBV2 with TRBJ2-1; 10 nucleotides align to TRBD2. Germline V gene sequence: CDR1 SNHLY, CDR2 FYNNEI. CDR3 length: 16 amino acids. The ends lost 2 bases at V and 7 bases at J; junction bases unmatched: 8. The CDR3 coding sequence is TGTGCCAGCAGTGAAATAAAGCGGGGGGGCAGGAATGAGCAGTTCTTC. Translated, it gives CASSEIKRGGRNEQFF.